What follows is one T cell receptor beta chain and its context. The table came from immunoSEQ multiplex PCR; TCRdb's copy has only in-frame clones and leaves some out. The table records 25,000 to 35,000 clones, 84% of them present only once. V was clipped by 1 base and J by 5 bases, with 15 bases between them. Germline CDR1 is SGHAT and CDR2 is FQNNGV. CDR3 length: 15 amino acids. This specimen comes from a study of OX40 agonist ivuxolimab in advanced cancers. The clonotype was recovered from an adult with an advanced solid tumor such as melanoma, head and neck, liver or kidney cancer. V gene TRBV11-2 combines with J gene TRBJ2-7; maybe TRBD1 (6 bases). This specimen consisted of CD4+ or CD8+ T cells sorted from blood, obtained in a trial of the OX40 agonist ivuxolimab. CDR3 sequence reads: CASSLGQGPGDEQYF. The DNA for the CDR3 is TGTGCCAGCAGCTTAGGTCAGGGGCCAGGAGACGAGCAGTACTTC.